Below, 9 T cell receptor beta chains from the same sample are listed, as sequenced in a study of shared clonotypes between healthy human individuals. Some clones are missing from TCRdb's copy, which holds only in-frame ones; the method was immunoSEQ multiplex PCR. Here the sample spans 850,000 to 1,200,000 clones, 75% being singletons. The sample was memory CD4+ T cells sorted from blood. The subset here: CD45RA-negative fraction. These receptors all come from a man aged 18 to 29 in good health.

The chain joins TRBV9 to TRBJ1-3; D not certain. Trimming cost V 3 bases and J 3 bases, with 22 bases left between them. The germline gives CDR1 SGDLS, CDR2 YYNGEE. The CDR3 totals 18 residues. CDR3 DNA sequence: TGTGCCAGCAGCGCGAGTGGAGGGTTTGATTCAGTTGGAAACACCATATATTTT. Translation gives CASSASGGFDSVGNTIYF.

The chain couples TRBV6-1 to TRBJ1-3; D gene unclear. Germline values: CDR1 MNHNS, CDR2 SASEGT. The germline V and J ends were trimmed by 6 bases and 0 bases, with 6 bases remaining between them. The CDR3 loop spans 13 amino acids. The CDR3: CASRPGSGNTIYF. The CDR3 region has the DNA TGTGCCAGCAGACCGGGCTCTGGAAACACCATATATTTT.

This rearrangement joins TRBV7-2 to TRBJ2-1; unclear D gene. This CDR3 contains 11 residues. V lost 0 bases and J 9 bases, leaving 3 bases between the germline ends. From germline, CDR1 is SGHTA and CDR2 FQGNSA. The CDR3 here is CASSLAIEQFF. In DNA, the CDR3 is TGTGCCAGCAGCTTAGCGATTGAGCAGTTCTTC. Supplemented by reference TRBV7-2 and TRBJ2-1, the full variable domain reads GAGVSQSPSNKVTEKGKDVELRCDPISGHTALYWYRQSLGQGLEFLIYFQGNSAPDKSGLPSDRFSAERTGGSVSTLTIQRTQQEDSAVYLCASSLAIEQFFGPGTRLTVL.

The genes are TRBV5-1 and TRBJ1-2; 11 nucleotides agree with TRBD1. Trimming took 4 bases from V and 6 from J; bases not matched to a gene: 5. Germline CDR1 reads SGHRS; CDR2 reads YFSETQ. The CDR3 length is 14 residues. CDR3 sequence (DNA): TGCGCCAGCAGCGCGGGACAGGGGGAGAATGGCTACACCTTC. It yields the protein CASSAGQGENGYTF.

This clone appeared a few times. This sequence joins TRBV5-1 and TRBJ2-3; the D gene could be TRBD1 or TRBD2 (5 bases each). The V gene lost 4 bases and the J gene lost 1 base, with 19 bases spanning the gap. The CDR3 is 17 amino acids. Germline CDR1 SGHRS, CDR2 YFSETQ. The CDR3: CASSLGSLGTRTDTQYF. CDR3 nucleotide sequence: TGCGCCAGCAGCCTGGGTAGTCTGGGGACCCGCACAGATACGCAGTATTTT.

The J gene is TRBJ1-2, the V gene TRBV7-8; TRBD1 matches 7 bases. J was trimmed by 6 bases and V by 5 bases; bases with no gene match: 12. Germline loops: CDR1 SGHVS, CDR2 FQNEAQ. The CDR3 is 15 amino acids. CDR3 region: CASSPRAQGGNGYTF. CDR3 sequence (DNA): TGTGCCAGCAGCCCGCGTGCTCAGGGGGGGAATGGCTACACCTTC.

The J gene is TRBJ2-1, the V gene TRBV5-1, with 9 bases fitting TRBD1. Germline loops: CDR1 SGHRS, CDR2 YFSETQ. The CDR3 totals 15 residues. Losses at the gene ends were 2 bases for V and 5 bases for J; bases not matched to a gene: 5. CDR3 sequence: CASSLRTGVNNEQFF. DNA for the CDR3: TGCGCCAGCAGCTTAAGGACAGGGGTGAACAATGAGCAGTTCTTC. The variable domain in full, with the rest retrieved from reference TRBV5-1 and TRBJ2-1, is KAGVTQTPRYLIKTRGQQVTLSCSPISGHRSVSWYQQTPGQGLQFLFEYFSETQRNKGNFPGRFSGRQFSNSRSEMNVSTLELGDSALYLCASSLRTGVNNEQFFGPGTRLTVL.

CDR3 in DNA: TGTGCCATCAGCCCTTCCGGGACTAGCGGCGAAGAGACCCAGTACTTC. Encoded protein: CAISPSGTSGEETQYF. This chain connects TRBV10-3 to TRBJ2-5; TRBD2 aligns across 11 bases. Per the germline V gene, CDR1 is ENHRY and CDR2 is SYGVKD. This CDR3 is 16 amino acids long. The J segment lost 3 bases and the V segment lost 6 bases, leaving 9 bases of the junction unmatched.

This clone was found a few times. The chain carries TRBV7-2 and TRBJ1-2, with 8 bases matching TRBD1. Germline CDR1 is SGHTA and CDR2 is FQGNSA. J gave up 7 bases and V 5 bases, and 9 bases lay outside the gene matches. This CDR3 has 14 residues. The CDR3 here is CASSRQGTKGGYTF. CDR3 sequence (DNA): TGTGCCAGCAGCCGACAGGGGACAAAGGGTGGCTACACCTTC.